What follows is one TCR beta chain and its context. The CDR3 is 13 amino acids. Per the germline V gene, CDR1 is DFQATT and CDR2 is SNEGSKA (reference sequence). Trimming at V came to 6 bases and at J to 6 bases, leaving 7 bases not matched to a gene. The data were taken from a study of T cells after yellow fever vaccination. TCRdb reprocessed the 5' RACE reads with MiXCR, giving one entry per CDR3 protein. The table lists some 670,000 distinct CDR3 sequences, more than 9% of them singletons. The clonotype was recovered from a man younger than 45 who received the YFV17D yellow fever vaccine. Sequences were derived from PBMCs, sampled on the day of the yellow fever booster vaccination. The V gene is TRBV20-1, the J gene TRBJ1-5, with TRBD1 identical over 8 bases. The CDR3 DNA follows: TGCAGTGCCATAACAGGGGGGAGTCAGCCCCAGCATTTT. The encoded protein is CSAITGGSQPQHF.